This T cell receptor beta chain was obtained from a study of T cells in localized non-small cell lung cancer. General study results and limits: Researchers found a median approximately 55 of the top 100 tumor clones in adjacent lung.

Libraries were prepared by immunoSEQ multiplex PCR; TCRdb keeps only in-frame clonotypes and omits some of them. The sample records roughly 2,000 clones, 20% to 30% being singletons. Looked up from germline, CDR1 is SGHRS and CDR2 is YFSETQ. This CDR3 is built from 14 residues. V gave up 5 bases and J gave up 2 bases, with 12 bases separating them. A note on this clone: Its target is unknown.

The chain uses TRBV5-1 and TRBJ2-3; D remains unclear. The source was normal lung tissue next to the tumor, collected before any cancer treatment. The receptor was isolated from a woman aged 35 to 69 with stage I lung adenocarcinoma. CDR3 sequence reads: CASRAKGFTDTQYF. CDR3 nucleotide sequence: TGCGCCAGCAGGGCTAAAGGGTTCACAGATACGCAGTATTTT. Together with reference TRBV5-1 and TRBJ2-3, the CDR3 gives the full variable domain: KAGVTQTPRYLIKTRGQQVTLSCSPISGHRSVSWYQQTPGQGLQFLFEYFSETQRNKGNFPGRFSGRQFSNSRSEMNVSTLELGDSALYLCASRAKGFTDTQYFGPGTRLTVL.